The entry that follows covers one TCR beta chain sequence. What it binds is not known. One entry per CDR3 protein results from TCRdb running MiXCR on the RT-PCR reads. The sample shows more than 550,000 distinct CDR3 sequences, 10% to 12% of them seen only once. The data stem from a study of response to subunit inactivated influenza vaccine. Points from the study as a whole: Only a handful of new T cells, the authors suggested, are recruited with each seasonal influenza vaccination.

V was trimmed by 7 bases and J by 5 bases, leaving 14 bases between them. Germline CDR1 is SQVTM and CDR2 is ANQGSEA. This CDR3 region has 12 residues. In addition, the sample was reused for a study of T cells expressing NK-cell markers. That study adds: The authors generated TCR beta cDNA through 5'RACE template switching with UMIs. The study found these clonotypes also leading the CD3+CD56-NKG2C+ fraction in a handful of donors.

This TCR came from a middle-aged man who received an inactivated influenza vaccine. The chain has TRBV29-1 and TRBJ1-1; possibly TRBD1 for D (5 bases). The sample was PBMCs from blood, taken on the day of vaccination. CDR3 nucleotides: TGCAGCGCAACGGTGGGGCAGACTGAAGCTTTCTTT. This codes for CSATVGQTEAFF.